This TCR beta chain came from a study of blood T cell repertoires in COVID-19. Study-wide context: The study drew acute and convalescent COVID-19 samples from the United States, Italy and Spain.

Clones were sequenced by immunoSEQ multiplex PCR, and TCRdb holds only the in-frame ones, with some missing. The table shows just over 650,000 clones, with about 87% occurring only once. The CDR3 length is 15 residues. J lost 0 bases, V lost 1 base, and 2 bases had no gene match. Germline V gives CDR1 LGHDT, CDR2 YNNKEL (reference sequence). This receptor was obtained from a woman aged 18-30 years with acute or convalescent COVID-19. The source material was peripheral blood. The chain couples TRBV3-1 (or the pseudogene TRBV3-2) to TRBJ1-1; 7 bases match TRBD1. The CDR3 loop is CASSQGQGMNTEAFF. For the CDR3, the DNA is TGTGCCAGCAGCCAAGGACAGGGTATGAACACTGAAGCTTTCTTT.